This T cell receptor beta chain emerged from a study of T cells after yellow fever vaccination (dated by TCRdb to the late 2010s). About the study as a whole: The SMART-Seq v4 Ultra Low Input RNA kit was used to prepare libraries from fractions with low cell numbers. To track T-cell clones before and after primary and booster YFV17D yellow fever vaccination, bulk TCR alpha and beta repertoires were sequenced longitudinally. Two healthy male donors made up the cohort, one aged 18 to 29 years and the other aged 30 to 40 years. Blood was drawn at multiple timepoints before and after primary and secondary immunization, with bulk PBMC replicates and cell subsets isolated. The paper as a whole reports these results and caveats: After the booster, most clones that had expanded after primary vaccination were detected again (nearly 97% of CD4 and around 88% of CD8), suggesting broad maintenance of memory. A small fraction of clonotypes showed up in both the CD4 and CD8 compartments, probably as a result of convergent recombination. The secondary T-cell response was weaker than the primary response but faster, peaking on day 5 instead of day 15. FACS-sorted repertoires could contain abundant contaminating clonotypes from the bulk population, so computational filtering was required. Only a couple of donors were included in the study, so the extent to which the findings can be generalized is limited.

Reading the label with the study, this specimen's treatment or condition is: live attenuated yellow fever vaccine strain. A standard Ficoll-Paque protocol was used to isolate PBMCs from peripheral blood. CD4 and CD8 T-cell fractions were isolated with Dynabeads CD4 and CD8 positive selection kits. TriZol was used to extract RNA from bulk PBMCs, CD4 and CD8 fractions, and dextramer-positive and dextramer-negative fractions. CDR1 and CDR2 (MNHNY, SVGAGI) derive from the germline V gene (reference sequence). The CDR3 spans 14 residues, from the cysteine through the phenylalanine. CDR3 DNA only is kept here, 42 bases in frame from base 1. V is shortened by 7 bases, J by 0 bases, and the region joining them spans 10 bases. This clonotype was found many times. Its antigen remains unidentified. No base quality values were provided; no much bigger clone lies one nucleotide off. The instrument given in TCRdb is Illumina NovaSeq 6000. TCR cDNA was synthesized by 5'RACE template switching, through which a universal primer site and unique molecular identifiers were introduced. Priming for cDNA synthesis came from both the TCR alpha and TCR beta constant segments. Library amplification used two PCR steps, and the second PCR step added sample barcodes and sequencing adapters. Sequencing of the libraries was done on either Illumina HiSeq 2500 (2x100 bp) or NovaSeq (2x150 bp). The original pipeline was this. Demultiplexing of reads and collapsing into UMI consensus sequences were performed with MIGEC, and V(D)J alignment was carried out with MiXCR. Vaccine-responding clonotypes were defined with edgeR using replicate PBMC samples, requiring FDR below 0.01 and a log2 fold change above 5 up to day 15. CD4 or CD8 identity was assigned to each bulk clonotype according to whether the clonotype was present at higher abundance in the sequenced CD4 repertoire or the sequenced CD8 repertoire. The raw public data were reprocessed by TCRdb itself: fastp quality trimming at Q25, MiXCR clonotype calling, in-frame beta chains only. Rows with one shared CDR3 protein collapse into an entry with the most common genes and DNA. The V and J calls and clone size come from TCRdb's table, not from the authors' own analysis. Counted in this sample were 300,000 or so distinct CDR3 sequences; 7.5% to 9.5% of them appeared once. Approximately 3.3% of the sample goes to the ten largest clones.

The sequence derives from a man aged 18 to 29 who received the YFV17D yellow fever vaccine. Sequenced here: CD4+ T cells sorted from PBMCs, sampled 5 days after the yellow fever booster vaccination. Recombination linked TRBV6-6 to TRBJ1-3, with no D gene named confidently. The CDR3 protein: CASTEQFSGNTIYF. The DNA reads as follows: TGTGCCAGCACTGAACAGTTCTCTGGAAACACCATATATTTT.